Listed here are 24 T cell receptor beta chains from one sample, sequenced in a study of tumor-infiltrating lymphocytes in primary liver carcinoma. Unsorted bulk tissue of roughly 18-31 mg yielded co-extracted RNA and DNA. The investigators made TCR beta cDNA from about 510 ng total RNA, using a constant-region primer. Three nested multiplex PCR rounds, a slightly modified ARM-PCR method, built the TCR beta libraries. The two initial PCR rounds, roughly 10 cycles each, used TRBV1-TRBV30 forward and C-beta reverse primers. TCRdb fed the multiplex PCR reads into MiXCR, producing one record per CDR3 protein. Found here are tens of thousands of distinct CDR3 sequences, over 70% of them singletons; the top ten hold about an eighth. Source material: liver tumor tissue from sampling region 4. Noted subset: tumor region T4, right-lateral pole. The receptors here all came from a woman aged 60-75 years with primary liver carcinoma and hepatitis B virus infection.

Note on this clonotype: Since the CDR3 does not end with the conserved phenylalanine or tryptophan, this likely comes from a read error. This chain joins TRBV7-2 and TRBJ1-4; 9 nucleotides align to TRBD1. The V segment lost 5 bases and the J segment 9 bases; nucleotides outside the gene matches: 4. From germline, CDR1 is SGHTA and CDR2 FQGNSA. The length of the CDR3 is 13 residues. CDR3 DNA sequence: TGTGCCAGCAGCAAGAACAGGGGGCAAAAACTGTTTTAT. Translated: CASSKNRGQKLFY.

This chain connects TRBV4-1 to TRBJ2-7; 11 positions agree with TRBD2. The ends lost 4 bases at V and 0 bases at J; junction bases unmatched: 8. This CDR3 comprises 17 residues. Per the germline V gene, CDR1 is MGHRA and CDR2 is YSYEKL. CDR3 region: CASSRSLAGVSSYEQYF. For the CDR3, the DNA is TGCGCCAGCAGCCGGTCACTAGCGGGGGTTTCCTCCTACGAGCAGTACTTC.

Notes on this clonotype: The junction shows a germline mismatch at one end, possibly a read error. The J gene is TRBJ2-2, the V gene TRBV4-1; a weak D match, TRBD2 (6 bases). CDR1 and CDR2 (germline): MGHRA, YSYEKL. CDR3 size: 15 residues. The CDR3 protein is CASSQLGGSGGELFF. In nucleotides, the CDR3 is TGCGCCAGTAGCCAATTGGGGGGATCGGGCGGGGAGCTGTTTTTT.

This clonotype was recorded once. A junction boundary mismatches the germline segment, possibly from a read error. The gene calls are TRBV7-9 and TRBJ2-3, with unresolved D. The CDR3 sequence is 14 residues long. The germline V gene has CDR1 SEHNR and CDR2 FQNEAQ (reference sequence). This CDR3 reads CVSSLPGMADTHYF. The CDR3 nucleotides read TGTGTCAGCAGCTTACCTGGGATGGCAGATACGCACTATTTT.

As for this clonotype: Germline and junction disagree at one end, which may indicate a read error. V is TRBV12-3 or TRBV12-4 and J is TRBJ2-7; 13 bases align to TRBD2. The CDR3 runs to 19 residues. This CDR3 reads CASSQGLAGTHRKDYEQCF. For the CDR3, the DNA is TGTGCCAGTAGCCAGGGACTAGCGGGAACCCACAGAAAAGACTACGAGCAGTGCTTC.

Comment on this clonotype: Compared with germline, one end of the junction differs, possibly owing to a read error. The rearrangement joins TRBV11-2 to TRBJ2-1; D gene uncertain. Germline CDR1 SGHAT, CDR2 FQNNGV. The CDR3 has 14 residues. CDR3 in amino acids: CASSLGWRNSEQFF. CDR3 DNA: TGTGCCAGTAGCTTAGGGTGGCGGAACAGTGAGCAGTTCTTC.

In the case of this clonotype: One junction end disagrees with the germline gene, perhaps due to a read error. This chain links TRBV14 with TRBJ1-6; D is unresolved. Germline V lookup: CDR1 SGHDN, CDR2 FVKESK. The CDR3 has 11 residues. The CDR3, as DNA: TGTGTCAGCGGCCGGCCTTCACCCCTCCACTTT. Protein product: CVSGRPSPLHF.

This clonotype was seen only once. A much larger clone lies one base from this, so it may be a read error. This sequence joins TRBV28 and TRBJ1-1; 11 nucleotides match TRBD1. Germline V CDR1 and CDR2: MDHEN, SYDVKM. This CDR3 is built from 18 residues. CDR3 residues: CASSLSRRTGGRGTGAFF. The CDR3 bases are TGTGCCAGCAGTTTATCTAGGCGGACAGGGGGCAGGGGCACTGGAGCTTTCTTT.

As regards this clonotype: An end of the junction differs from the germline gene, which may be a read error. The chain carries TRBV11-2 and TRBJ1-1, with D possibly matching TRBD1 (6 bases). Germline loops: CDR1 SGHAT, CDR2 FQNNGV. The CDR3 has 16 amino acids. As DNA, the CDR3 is TGTGCCAGCAACCCATCCGGGGGGGCGCGTACCACTGAAGCATTCTTT. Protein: CASNPSGGARTTEAFF.

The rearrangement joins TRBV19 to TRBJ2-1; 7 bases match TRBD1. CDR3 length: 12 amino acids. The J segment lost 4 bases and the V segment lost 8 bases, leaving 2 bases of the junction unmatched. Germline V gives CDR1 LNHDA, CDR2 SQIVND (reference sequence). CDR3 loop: CASRTGYNEQFF. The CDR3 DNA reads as TGTGCCAGTCGGACAGGTTACAATGAGCAGTTCTTC.

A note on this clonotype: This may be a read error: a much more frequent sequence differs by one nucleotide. The CDR3 loop reads CASGFGFGGEGYTF. Here the CDR3 DNA reads TGTGCCAGCGGCTTTGGCTTCGGGGGCGAGGGCTACACCTTC. V usage is TRBV7-9 and J usage is TRBJ1-2; tentatively, D is TRBD1 (6 bases). In germline, CDR1 is SEHNR, CDR2 FQNEAQ (reference sequence). CDR3 length: 14 residues.

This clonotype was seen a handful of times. The CDR3 here is CASSLAGRMPFYNEQFF. The CDR3, as DNA: TGTGCCAGCAGCTTAGCCGGGCGGATGCCCTTCTACAATGAGCAGTTCTTC. The chain employs TRBV7-9 and TRBJ2-1; D remains unclear. Trimming removed 0 bases at V and 3 bases at J, with 15 bases between. From germline, CDR1 is SEHNR and CDR2 FQNEAQ (reference sequence). The CDR3 sequence is 17 residues long.

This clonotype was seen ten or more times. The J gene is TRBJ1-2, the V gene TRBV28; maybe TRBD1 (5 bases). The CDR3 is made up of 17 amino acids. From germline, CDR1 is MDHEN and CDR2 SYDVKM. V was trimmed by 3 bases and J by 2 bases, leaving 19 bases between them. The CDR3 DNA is TGTGCCAGCAGTTTGGGAGGGGCCCAGGATATCAACTATGGCTACACCTTC. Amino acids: CASSLGGAQDINYGYTF.

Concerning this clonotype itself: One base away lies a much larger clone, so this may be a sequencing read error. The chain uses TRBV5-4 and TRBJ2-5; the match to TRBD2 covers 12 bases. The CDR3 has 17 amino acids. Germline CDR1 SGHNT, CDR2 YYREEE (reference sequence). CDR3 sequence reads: CACSKGLAGGVQETQYF. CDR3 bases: TGTGCCTGCAGCAAGGGACTAGCGGGTGGGGTCCAAGAGACCCAGTACTTC.

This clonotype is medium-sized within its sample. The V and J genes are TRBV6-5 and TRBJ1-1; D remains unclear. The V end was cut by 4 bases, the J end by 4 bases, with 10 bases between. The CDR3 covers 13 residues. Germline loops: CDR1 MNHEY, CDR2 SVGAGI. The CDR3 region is CASSLNPFTEAFF. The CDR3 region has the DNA TGTGCCAGCAGTTTGAACCCGTTCACTGAAGCTTTCTTT.

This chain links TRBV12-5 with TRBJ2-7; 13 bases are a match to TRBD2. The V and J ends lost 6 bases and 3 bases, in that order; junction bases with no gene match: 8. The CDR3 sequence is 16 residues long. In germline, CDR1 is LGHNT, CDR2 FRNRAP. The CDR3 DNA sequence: TGTGCTAGTGGCACCTGGACTAGCGGGAGAGTCTACGAGCAGTACTTC. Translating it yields CASGTWTSGRVYEQYF.

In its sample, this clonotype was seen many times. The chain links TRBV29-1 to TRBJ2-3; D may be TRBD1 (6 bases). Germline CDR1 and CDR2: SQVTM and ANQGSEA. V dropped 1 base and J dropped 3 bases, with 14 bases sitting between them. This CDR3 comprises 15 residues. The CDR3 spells CSVEAGVGHTDTQYF. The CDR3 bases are TGCAGCGTTGAAGCAGGAGTGGGACATACAGATACGCAGTATTTT.

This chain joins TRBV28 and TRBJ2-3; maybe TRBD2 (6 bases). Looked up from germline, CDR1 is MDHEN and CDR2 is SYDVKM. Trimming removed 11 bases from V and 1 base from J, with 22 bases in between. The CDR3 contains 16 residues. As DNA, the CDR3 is TGTGCCTCGCACCCGGGACTGGTGTGGGGCACAGATACGCAGTATTTT. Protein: CASHPGLVWGTDTQYF.

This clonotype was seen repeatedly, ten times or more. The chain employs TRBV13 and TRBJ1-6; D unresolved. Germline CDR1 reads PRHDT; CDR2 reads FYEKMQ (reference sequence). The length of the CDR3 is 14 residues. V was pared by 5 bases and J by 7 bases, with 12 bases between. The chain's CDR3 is CASSASAWNSPLHF. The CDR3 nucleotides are TGTGCCAGCAGCGCCTCAGCGTGGAATTCACCCCTCCACTTT.

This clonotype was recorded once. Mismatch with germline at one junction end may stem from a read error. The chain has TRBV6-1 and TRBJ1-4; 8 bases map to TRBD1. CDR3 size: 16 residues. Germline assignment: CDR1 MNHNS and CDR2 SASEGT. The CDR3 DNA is TGTGCTAGCAACAGTTTTTCCGGGACAGGAAGGGAAAAACTGTTTTTT. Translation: CASNSFSGTGREKLFF.

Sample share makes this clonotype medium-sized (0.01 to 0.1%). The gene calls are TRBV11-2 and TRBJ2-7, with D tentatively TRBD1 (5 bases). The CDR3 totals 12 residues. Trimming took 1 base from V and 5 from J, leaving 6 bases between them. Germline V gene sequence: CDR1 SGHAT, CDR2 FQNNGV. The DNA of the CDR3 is TGTGCCAGCAGCTTAGGGGGCCACGAGCAGTACTTC. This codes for CASSLGGHEQYF.

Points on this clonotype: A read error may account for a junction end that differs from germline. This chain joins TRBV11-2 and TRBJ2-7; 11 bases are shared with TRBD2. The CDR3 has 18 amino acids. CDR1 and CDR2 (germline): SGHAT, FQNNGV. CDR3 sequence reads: CTSSLLAGAAQLFYELYF. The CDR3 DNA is TGTACCAGCAGCCTACTAGCGGGGGCCGCTCAACTTTTCTACGAGCTGTACTTC.

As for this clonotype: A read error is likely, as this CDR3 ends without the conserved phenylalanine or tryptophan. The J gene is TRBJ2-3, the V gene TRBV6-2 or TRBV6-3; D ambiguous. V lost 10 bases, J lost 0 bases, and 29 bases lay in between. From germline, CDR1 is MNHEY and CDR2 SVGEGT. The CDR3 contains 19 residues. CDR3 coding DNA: TGTGCCAACAGAAATCCTAACGGTTGGCTTTGGTCTAGCACAGATACGCAGTATCTT. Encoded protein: CANRNPNGWLWSSTDTQYL.

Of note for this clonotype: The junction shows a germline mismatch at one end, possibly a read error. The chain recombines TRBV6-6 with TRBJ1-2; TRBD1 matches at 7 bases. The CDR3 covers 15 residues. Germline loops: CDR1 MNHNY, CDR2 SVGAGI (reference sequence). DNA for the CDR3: TGTGCCAGCACGATAGGGACAGATATTAACTATGGTTACACCTTC. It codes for CASTIGTDINYGYTF.